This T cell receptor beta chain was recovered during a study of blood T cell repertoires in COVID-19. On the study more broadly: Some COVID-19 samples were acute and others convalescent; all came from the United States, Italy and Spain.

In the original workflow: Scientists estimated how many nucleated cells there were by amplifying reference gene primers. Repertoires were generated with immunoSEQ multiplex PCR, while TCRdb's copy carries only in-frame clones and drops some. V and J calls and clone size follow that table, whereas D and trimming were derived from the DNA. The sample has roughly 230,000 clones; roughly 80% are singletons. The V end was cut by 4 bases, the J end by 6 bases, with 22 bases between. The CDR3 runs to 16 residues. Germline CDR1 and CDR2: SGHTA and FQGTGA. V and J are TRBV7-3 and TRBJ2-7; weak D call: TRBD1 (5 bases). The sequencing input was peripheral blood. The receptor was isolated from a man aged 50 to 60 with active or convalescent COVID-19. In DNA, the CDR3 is TGTGCCAGCAGCTGTGGAAGTTTGGGGCTTGGGTGCGAGCAGTACTTC. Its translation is CASSCGSLGLGCEQYF. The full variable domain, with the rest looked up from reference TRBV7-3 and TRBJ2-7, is GAGVSQTPSNKVTEKGKYVELRCDPISGHTALYWYRQSLGQGPEFLIYFQGTGAADDSGLPNDRFFAVRPEGSVSTLKIQRTERGDSAVYLCASSCGSLGLGCEQYFGPGTRLTVT.